This TCR beta chain was sequenced for a study of T cells in Graves' hyperthyroidism and ophthalmopathy. Across the whole study: Specimen type is peripheral blood, collected at initial diagnosis prior to any treatment.

Germline loops: CDR1 MNHNS, CDR2 SASEGT. This CDR3 contains 14 residues. With 11 bases clipped from V and 4 bases from J, the junction kept 14 bases outside the gene matches. The diagnostic basis comprised clinical symptoms, serum thyroxine and TRAb, thyroid ultrasound and orbital computed tomography. Amplification yielded TCR beta CDR3 regions, with RNA transcripts as the source. The HTBI primer set served for first-round RT-PCR of the TCR CDR3. TCRdb reanalysed the multiplex PCR reads using MiXCR and keeps one entry per CDR3 protein. The sample consists of fewer than 250,000 distinct CDR3 sequences, approximately 23% of them appearing once.

The chain employs TRBV6-1 and TRBJ2-7; TRBD1 matches 7 bases. Sequencing was performed on blood. The clonotype was recovered from a woman between 40 and 50 years old with Graves' ophthalmopathy. This CDR3 reads CAGMKQGSGYEQYF. The CDR3 DNA reads as TGTGCCGGCATGAAACAGGGGTCGGGATACGAGCAGTACTTC.